This T cell receptor beta chain was recovered during a study of cytomegalovirus exposure and HLA in healthy donors. Turning to this clone: Its antigen remains unidentified.

V dropped 5 bases and J dropped 3 bases, with 14 bases sitting between them. The CDR3 sequence is 14 residues long. Germline V lookup: CDR1 KGHSH, CDR2 LQKENI. General study points: A link between a missense DCLRE1C variant and TCR beta V- and J-gene trimming emerged from a later analysis. Among TCR beta chains, those listed as cytomegalovirus-associated numbered under 200. Across donors, sequencing depth was assumed by presence/absence analyses to be roughly uniform. Reports indicate that TCR beta sequences accurately predicted the HLA-A and HLA-B alleles of most subjects.

Primers: 60 Vbeta forward and 13 Jbeta reverse. Data came from immunoSEQ multiplex PCR; TCRdb stores just in-frame clones and leaves some out. Here the sample spans tens of thousands of clones, roughly three quarters being singletons. This receptor was obtained from a man aged 25 to 45 in good health and CMV-seronegative. J is TRBJ2-7 and V is TRBV18; possible D gene TRBD1, 6 bases. What was sequenced was PBMCs. The CDR3 protein is CASSGQGIFYEQYF. The CDR3 DNA sequence: TGTGCCAGCTCAGGGCAGGGGATATTCTACGAGCAGTACTTC.